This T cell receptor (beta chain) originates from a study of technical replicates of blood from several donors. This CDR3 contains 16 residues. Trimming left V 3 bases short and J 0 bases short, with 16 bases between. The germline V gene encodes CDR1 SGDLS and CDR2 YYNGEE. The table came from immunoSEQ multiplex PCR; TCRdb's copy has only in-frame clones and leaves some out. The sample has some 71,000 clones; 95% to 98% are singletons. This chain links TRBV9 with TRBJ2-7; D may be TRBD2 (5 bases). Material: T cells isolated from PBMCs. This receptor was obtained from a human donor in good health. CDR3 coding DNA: TGTGCCAGCAGCGCCTCCGGGATGAAGAGCTCCTACGAGCAGTACTTC. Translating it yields CASSASGMKSSYEQYF.